This TCR beta chain derives from a study of T cell changes during pregnancy in multiple sclerosis. The trim removed 4 bases at V and 4 bases at J, leaving 3 bases unmatched. The CDR3 totals 15 residues. Per the germline V gene, CDR1 is MNHEY and CDR2 is SMNVEV (reference sequence). The assay was immunoSEQ multiplex PCR, and TCRdb's table has in-frame clones only and misses some. The repertoire includes some 60,000 clones, 90% of them detected once, and over 5% sits in the top ten. The receptor's source is a female donor in good health, enrolled as a control in a pregnancy study. The rearrangement links TRBV27 to TRBJ1-3; 11 bases map to TRBD1. Sequencing used peripheral blood, obtained in the third trimester of pregnancy. The CDR3 reads CASSSGQGAGNTIYF. The CDR3 DNA reads as TGTGCCAGCAGTTCCGGACAGGGGGCCGGAAACACCATATATTTT.